This T cell receptor (beta chain) was identified in a study of beta chain features in type 1 diabetes. Study outcomes and limitations: All four CD4+ subsets of Type 1 diabetes patients contained TCRB CDR3s that were moderately but significantly shorter. It was among patients, rather than healthy donors, that naive, central memory and Treg TCRB repertoires appeared more similar.

The isolated RNA, all of it, was reverse transcribed, so expressed TCRB transcripts were what got sequenced. About 3.57 million reads per sample were averaged for naive, central memory and regulatory samples. Data came from immunoSEQ multiplex PCR; TCRdb stores just in-frame clones and leaves some out. This sample has a few hundred thousand clones, with roughly 12% found just once. Each of the CD4+ naive, central memory, regulatory and stem cell-like memory populations was sorted via CD45RO/CCR7/CD25/CD127/CD95/CD27. The CDR3 length is 12 residues. Germline values: CDR1 SNHLY, CDR2 FYNNEI. This clone has a handful of counts. Its antigen remains unknown. Its ends do not fully match the called genes, so a read error is possible.

The sequenced material came from naive CD4+ T cells from blood. The rearrangement links TRBV2 to TRBJ2-7; 8 bases match TRBD1. This TCR derives from a woman aged 18-29 years with type 1 diabetes. The DNA of the CDR3 is TGTGCCAGCACACCAAATGGTGACAGGGGCCCCTTC. Translating it yields CASTPNGDRGPF.